This T cell receptor beta chain derives from a study of T cells in Graves' hyperthyroidism and ophthalmopathy. The diagnoses drew upon clinical symptoms, serum thyroxine and TRAb, thyroid ultrasound and orbital computed tomography. The PBMCs were taken from 10 ml of fresh peripheral blood. Authors of the study amplified TCR beta CDR3 regions from RNA transcripts. A first-round RT-PCR of the TCR CDR3 used the HTBI primer set. TCRdb analysed the multiplex PCR reads with MiXCR anew, one entry per CDR3 protein. Among roughly 510,000 distinct CDR3 sequences listed, around 21% were seen once. Study findings and constraints: Stable hyperthyroidism was separated from ophthalmopathy by a model based on 13 V-J features. Peripheral blood also featured most of the thyroid clonotypes expanded above 0.001.

The germline gives CDR1 SNHLY, CDR2 FYNNEI. Trimming left V 1 base short and J 3 bases short, with 12 bases between. The CDR3 consists of 15 residues. This clonotype was seen repeatedly, ten times or more. What it binds is not known. The sequenced sample consisted of blood. This chain joins TRBV2 and TRBJ1-2; D may be TRBD1 (5 bases). The clonotype originates from a man between 18 and 35 years old with Graves' hyperthyroidism. The CDR3 is CASSEGSGGYYGYTF. The CDR3 bases are TGTGCCAGCAGTGAAGGTTCCGGGGGATACTATGGCTACACCTTC.